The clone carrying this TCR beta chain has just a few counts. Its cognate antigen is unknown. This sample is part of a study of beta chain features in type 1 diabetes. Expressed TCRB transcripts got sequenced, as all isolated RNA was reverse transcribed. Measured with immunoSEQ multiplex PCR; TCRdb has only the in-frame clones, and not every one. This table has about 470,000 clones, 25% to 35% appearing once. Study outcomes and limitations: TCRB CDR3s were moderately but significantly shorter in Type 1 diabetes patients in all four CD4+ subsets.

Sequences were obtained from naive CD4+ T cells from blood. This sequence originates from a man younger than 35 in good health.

The CDR3 nucleotides read TGTGCCAGCAGCCCCCGACTAGCGCTGACCCAGTACTTC. Protein: CASSPRLALTQYF. This sequence joins TRBV28 and TRBJ2-5, with TRBD2 identical over 8 bases. The CDR3 has 13 residues. Unmatched junction bases numbered 7, after V lost 6 bases and J lost 7 bases. Per germline, CDR1 MDHEN and CDR2 SYDVKM.